A single sample is the source of the 11 T cell receptor beta chains below, sequenced in a study of T cells after posttransplantation cyclophosphamide. TCRdb keeps only in-frame clones here, not all; method: immunoSEQ multiplex PCR. Listed for the sample are around 8,000 clones, none seen a single time. Treatment was busulfan-fludarabine conditioning, a marrow graft, and cyclophosphamide on days +3 and +4. Sequenced here: PBMCs, sampled after allogeneic stem cell transplant with posttransplant cyclophosphamide. These TCRs come from a female patient in her fifties or sixties who received an allogeneic stem cell transplant from a related donor, was CMV-positive, and had no GVHD. Some T cells here may be from the graft donor.

By proportion, this clone is medium-sized. The V and J genes are TRBV6-6 and TRBJ1-4; D is perhaps TRBD1 (6 bases). The V and J ends lost 6 bases and 3 bases respectively, with 14 bases between them. Per germline, CDR1 MNHNY and CDR2 SVGAGI (reference sequence). This CDR3 is 15 amino acids long. CDR3 coding DNA: TGTGCCAGCAGCTTCGGACAGTCTTCTAATGAAAAACTGTTTTTT. Residues: CASSFGQSSNEKLFF.

There are many counts of this clone. The chain links TRBV7-9 to TRBJ2-5; 8 bases agree with TRBD2. The germline gives CDR1 SEHNR, CDR2 FQNEAQ (reference sequence). Unmatched junction bases numbered 2, after V lost 1 base and J lost 1 base. The CDR3 sequence is 15 residues long. The CDR3 DNA follows: TGTGCCAGCAGCTTAGAGGGACTAGTCCAAGAGACCCAGTACTTC. Residues: CASSLEGLVQETQYF.

This clone was detected ten times or more. The chain carries TRBV7-8 and TRBJ1-1; D not certain. The CDR3 runs 12 residues. Trimming took off 1 base at V and 10 bases at J, with 10 bases between the two ends. Germline V lookup: CDR1 SGHVS, CDR2 FQNEAQ. CDR3 in DNA: TGTGCCAGCAGCTTAGGGCTCGCGGGAGCTTTCTTT. It codes for CASSLGLAGAFF. The complete variable domain, with remaining parts taken from reference TRBV7-8 and TRBJ1-1, reads GAGVSQSPRYKVAKRGQDVALRCDPISGHVSLFWYQQALGQGPEFLTYFQNEAQLDKSGLPSDRFFAERPEGSVSTLKIQRTQQEDSAVYLCASSLGLAGAFFGQGTRLTVV.

This clone appeared many times. This specimen includes other DNA sequences encoding the same CDR3. V is TRBV7-2 and J is TRBJ1-1, with 8 bases matching TRBD1. The length of the CDR3 is 14 residues. Germline CDR1 SGHTA, CDR2 FQGNSA. V trimming: 2 bases; J trimming: 5 bases; junction bases outside the gene matches: 4. CDR3 bases: TGTGCCAGCAGCTTACAGGGGGCGAGGACTGAAGCTTTCTTT. Protein product: CASSLQGARTEAFF.

In this sample, this clone turned up many times. The chain links TRBV19 to TRBJ1-1; TRBD1 matches at 10 bases. The V segment lost 5 bases and the J segment 5 bases; nucleotides outside the gene matches: 5. The CDR3 runs 14 residues. Germline V gene sequence: CDR1 LNHDA, CDR2 SQIVND (reference sequence). CDR3 bases: TGTGCCAGTAGTTTTGACAGGGGGCAAACTGAAGCTTTCTTT. It encodes CASSFDRGQTEAFF. Full variable domain (outside the CDR3, taken from reference TRBV19 and TRBJ1-1): DGGITQSPKYLFRKEGQNVTLSCEQNLNHDAMYWYRQDPGQGLRLIYYSQIVNDFQKGDIAEGYSVSREKKESFPLTVTSAQKNPTAFYLCASSFDRGQTEAFFGQGTRLTVV.

This clone was seen ten or more times. The V and J genes are TRBV18 and TRBJ2-5, with 10 bases fitting TRBD1. Germline CDR1 and CDR2: KGHSH and LQKENI. Trimming took 3 bases from V and 12 from J; bases not matched to a gene: 10. The CDR3 contains 14 residues. CDR3: CASSPGTGDLREYF. DNA for the CDR3: TGTGCCAGCTCACCCGGGACAGGGGACCTCAGGGAGTACTTC.

This clone was detected ten times or more. V usage is TRBV5-1 and J usage is TRBJ2-2, with TRBD1 identical over 8 bases. V lost 3 bases, J lost 6 bases, and 13 bases stayed unmatched. Per the germline V gene, CDR1 is SGHRS and CDR2 is YFSETQ. The CDR3 is 17 amino acids. The CDR3 DNA follows: TGCGCCAGCAGCTCCTTAACCCAGGGGGCGGGCCCCGGGGAGCTGTTTTTT. Protein product: CASSSLTQGAGPGELFF. Combining the CDR3 with reference TRBV5-1 and TRBJ2-2 gives the whole variable domain KAGVTQTPRYLIKTRGQQVTLSCSPISGHRSVSWYQQTPGQGLQFLFEYFSETQRNKGNFPGRFSGRQFSNSRSEMNVSTLELGDSALYLCASSSLTQGAGPGELFFGEGSRLTVL.

This clone was seen ten or more times. The chain is built from TRBV10-3 and TRBJ2-7; D is possibly TRBD1 (5 bases). The CDR3 is 12 amino acids. Germline V CDR1 and CDR2: ENHRY, SYGVKD. V lost 6 bases to trimming and J lost 3 bases, with 9 bases between them. CDR3 nucleotides: TGTGCCATCAGCCACGACAGCTACGAGCAGTACTTC. Protein: CAISHDSYEQYF.

Many counts were recorded for this clone. V and J are TRBV11-1 and TRBJ2-7; the match to TRBD2 covers 13 bases. V dropped 5 bases and J dropped 6; count of bases not matched to a gene: 7. The germline gives CDR1 SGHAT, CDR2 FQDESV (reference sequence). The CDR3 spans 15 residues. CDR3 in DNA: TGTGCCAGCAGCGCCCGGACTAGCGGGAGCCGCGAGCAGTACTTC. This encodes CASSARTSGSREQYF.

This clone was observed many times. The chain recombines TRBV27 with TRBJ1-5; D remains unclear. CDR1 MNHEY and CDR2 SMNVEV come from the germline V gene (reference sequence). V was pared by 6 bases and J by 6 bases, with 15 bases between. There are 14 residues in the CDR3. CDR3 residues: CASRVRGGRQPQHF. The CDR3 region has the DNA TGTGCCAGCAGGGTTAGAGGAGGGCGTCAGCCCCAGCATTTT.

This clone was detected many times. The DNA for the CDR3 is TGTGCCAGTAGTATAGTAACAGGGGAGACCCAGTACTTC. Translation gives CASSIVTGETQYF. The genes are TRBV19 and TRBJ2-5; TRBD1 might be the D (6 bases). Germline V gives CDR1 LNHDA, CDR2 SQIVND (reference sequence). V was pared by 1 base and J by 5 bases, with 8 bases between. The CDR3 loop spans 13 amino acids.